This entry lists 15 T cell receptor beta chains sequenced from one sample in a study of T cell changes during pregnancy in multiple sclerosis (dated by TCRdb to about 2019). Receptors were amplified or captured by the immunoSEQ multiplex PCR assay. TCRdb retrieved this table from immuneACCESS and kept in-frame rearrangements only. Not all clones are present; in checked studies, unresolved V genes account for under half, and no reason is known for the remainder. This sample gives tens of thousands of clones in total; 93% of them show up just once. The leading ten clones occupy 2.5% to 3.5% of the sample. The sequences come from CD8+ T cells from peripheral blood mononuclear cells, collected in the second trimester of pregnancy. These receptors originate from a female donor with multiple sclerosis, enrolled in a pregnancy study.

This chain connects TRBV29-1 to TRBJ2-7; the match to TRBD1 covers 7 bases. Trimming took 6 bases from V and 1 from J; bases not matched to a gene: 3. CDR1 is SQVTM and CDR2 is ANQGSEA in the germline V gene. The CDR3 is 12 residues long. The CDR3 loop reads CSVTGWSYEQYF. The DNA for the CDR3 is TGCAGCGTGACAGGGTGGTCCTACGAGCAGTACTTC.

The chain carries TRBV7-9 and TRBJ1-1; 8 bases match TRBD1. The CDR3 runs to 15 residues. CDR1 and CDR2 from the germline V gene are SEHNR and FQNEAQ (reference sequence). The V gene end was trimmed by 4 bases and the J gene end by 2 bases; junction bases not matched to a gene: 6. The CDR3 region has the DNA TGTGCCAGCAGCTCAAGGGGGACAGGAAACACTGAAGCTTTCTTT. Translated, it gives CASSSRGTGNTEAFF.

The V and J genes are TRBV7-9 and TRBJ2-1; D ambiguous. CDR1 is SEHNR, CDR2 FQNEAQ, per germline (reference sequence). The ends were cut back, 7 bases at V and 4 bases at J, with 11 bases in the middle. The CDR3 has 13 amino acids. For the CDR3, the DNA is TGTGCCAGCACCCCCGCCGGTTACAATGAGCAGTTCTTC. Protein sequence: CASTPAGYNEQFF. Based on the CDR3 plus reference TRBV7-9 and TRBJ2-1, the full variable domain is DTGVSQNPRHKITKRGQNVTFRCDPISEHNRLYWYRQTLGQGPEFLTYFQNEAQLEKSRLLSDRFSAERPKGSFSTLEIQRTEQGDSAMYLCASTPAGYNEQFFGPGTRLTVL.

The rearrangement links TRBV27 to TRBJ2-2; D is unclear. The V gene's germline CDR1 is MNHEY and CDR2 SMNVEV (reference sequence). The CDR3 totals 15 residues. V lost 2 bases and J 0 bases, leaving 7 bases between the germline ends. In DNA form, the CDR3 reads TGTGCCAGCAGTTTAATCGTGTCGAACACCGGGGAGCTGTTTTTT. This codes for CASSLIVSNTGELFF.

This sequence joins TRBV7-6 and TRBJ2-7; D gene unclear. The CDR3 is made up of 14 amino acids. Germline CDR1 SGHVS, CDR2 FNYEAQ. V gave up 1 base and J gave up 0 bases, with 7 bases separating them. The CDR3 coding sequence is TGTGCCAGCAGCTTAGGCCCAGTCTCCTACGAGCAGTACTTC. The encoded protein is CASSLGPVSYEQYF.

CDR3 sequence: CASSGNRGMLGDQPQHF. The CDR3 region has the DNA TGTGCCAGCAGCGGGAACAGGGGGATGTTGGGGGATCAGCCCCAGCATTTT. The V gene is TRBV7-8, the J gene TRBJ1-5; 8 bases are shared with TRBD1. CDR1 SGHVS and CDR2 FQNEAQ come from the germline V gene. Trimming took 5 bases from V and 5 from J; bases not matched to a gene: 14. The CDR3 contains 17 residues. Drawing the rest from reference TRBV7-8 and TRBJ1-5, the complete variable domain is GAGVSQSPRYKVAKRGQDVALRCDPISGHVSLFWYQQALGQGPEFLTYFQNEAQLDKSGLPSDRFFAERPEGSVSTLKIQRTQQEDSAVYLCASSGNRGMLGDQPQHFGDGTRLSIL.

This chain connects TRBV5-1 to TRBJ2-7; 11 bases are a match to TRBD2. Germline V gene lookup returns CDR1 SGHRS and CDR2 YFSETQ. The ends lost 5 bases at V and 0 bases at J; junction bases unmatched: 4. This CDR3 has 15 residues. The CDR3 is CASRVGTSGSYEQYF. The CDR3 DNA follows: TGCGCCAGCAGGGTAGGGACTAGCGGCTCCTACGAGCAGTACTTC.

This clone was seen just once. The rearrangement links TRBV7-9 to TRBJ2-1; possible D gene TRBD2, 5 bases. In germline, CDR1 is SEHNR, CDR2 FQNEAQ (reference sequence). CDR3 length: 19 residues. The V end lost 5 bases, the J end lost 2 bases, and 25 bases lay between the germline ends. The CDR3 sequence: CASSPRILGGRRTYNEQFF. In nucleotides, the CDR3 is TGTGCCAGCAGCCCACGGATTCTTGGTGGGCGGAGGACCTACAATGAGCAGTTCTTC.

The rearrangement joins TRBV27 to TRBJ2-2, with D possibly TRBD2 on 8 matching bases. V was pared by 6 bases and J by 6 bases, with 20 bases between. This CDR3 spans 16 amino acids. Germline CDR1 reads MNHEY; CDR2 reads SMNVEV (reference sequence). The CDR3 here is CASSNRREGAAGELFF. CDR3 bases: TGTGCCAGCAGCAACCGTCGGGAGGGGGCCGCCGGGGAGCTGTTTTTT.

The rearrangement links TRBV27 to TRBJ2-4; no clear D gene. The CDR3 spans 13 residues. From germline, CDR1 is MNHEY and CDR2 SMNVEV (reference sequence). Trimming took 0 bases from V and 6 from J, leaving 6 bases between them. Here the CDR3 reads CASSLSAPNIQYF. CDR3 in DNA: TGTGCCAGCAGTTTATCGGCCCCAAACATTCAGTACTTC.

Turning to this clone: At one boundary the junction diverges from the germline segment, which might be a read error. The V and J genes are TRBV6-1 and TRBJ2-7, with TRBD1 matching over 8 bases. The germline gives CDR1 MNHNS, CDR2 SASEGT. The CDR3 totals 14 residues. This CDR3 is CASSDRGTTLEQYF. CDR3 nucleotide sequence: TGTGCCAGTAGTGACAGGGGAACGACTTTAGAGCAGTACTTC.

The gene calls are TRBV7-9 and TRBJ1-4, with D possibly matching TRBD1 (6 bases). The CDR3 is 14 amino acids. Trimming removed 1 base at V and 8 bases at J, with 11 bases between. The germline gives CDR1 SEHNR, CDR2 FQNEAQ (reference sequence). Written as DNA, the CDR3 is TGTGCCAGCAGCTTAGACCCTCAGGGGGAAAAACTGTTTTTT. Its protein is CASSLDPQGEKLFF. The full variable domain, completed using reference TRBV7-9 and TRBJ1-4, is DTGVSQNPRHKITKRGQNVTFRCDPISEHNRLYWYRQTLGQGPEFLTYFQNEAQLEKSRLLSDRFSAERPKGSFSTLEIQRTEQGDSAMYLCASSLDPQGEKLFFGSGTQLSVL.

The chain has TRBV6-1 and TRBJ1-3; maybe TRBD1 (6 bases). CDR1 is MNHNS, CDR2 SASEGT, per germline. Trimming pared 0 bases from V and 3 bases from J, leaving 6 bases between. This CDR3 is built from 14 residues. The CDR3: CASSEARGGNTIYF. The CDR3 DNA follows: TGTGCCAGCAGTGAAGCCAGGGGTGGAAACACCATATATTTT.

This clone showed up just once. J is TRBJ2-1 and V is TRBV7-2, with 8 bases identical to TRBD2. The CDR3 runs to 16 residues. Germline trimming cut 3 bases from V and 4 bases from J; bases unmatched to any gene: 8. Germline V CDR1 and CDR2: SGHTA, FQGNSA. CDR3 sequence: CASSFALSGSYNEQFF. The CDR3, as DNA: TGTGCCAGCAGCTTTGCCCTCAGCGGGAGTTACAATGAGCAGTTCTTC.

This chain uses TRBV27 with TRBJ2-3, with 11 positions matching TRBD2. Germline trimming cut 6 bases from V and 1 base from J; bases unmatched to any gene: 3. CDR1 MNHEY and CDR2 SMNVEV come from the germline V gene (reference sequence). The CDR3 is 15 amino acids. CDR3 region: CASSGGLAGTDTQYF. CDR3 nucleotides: TGTGCCAGCAGCGGGGGACTAGCGGGCACAGATACGCAGTATTTT.